The rows below give T cell receptor beta chains drawn from one sample of a study of post-analysis software for immune sequencing data. TCRdb recomputed calls from the PCR reads with MiXCR, one row per CDR3 protein. The sample has more than 500,000 distinct CDR3 sequences, 30% to 40% seen once. Sequences were obtained from blood. These receptors were obtained from a girl aged 2 to 17 with multiple sclerosis. The CDR3 runs from the conserved cysteine through the conserved F or W. The D gene is left open where the match is weak. The size of a clone is reported for some rows only, either as once, few or many, or as a class for expanded clones.

>TRBJ1-2|many|TRBD1|TRBV29-1
CSVWGTDYGYTF
TGCAGCGTTTGGGGGACAGACTATGGCTACACCTTC
>TRBJ2-7|many|TRBD2|TRBV29-1
CSVGLAGPYEQYF
TGCAGCGTTGGGCTAGCGGGTCCCTACGAGCAGTACTTC
>TRBJ1-1|-|-|TRBV7-8
CASRDDRATEAFF
TGTGCCAGCAGGGACGACAGAGCCACTGAAGCTTTCTTT
>TRBJ1-2|-|TRBD1|TRBV20-1
CSARSGTGGSRGYGYTF
TGCAGTGCTAGATCCGGGACAGGGGGGTCCCGGGGCTATGGCTACACCTTC
>TRBJ2-5|-|TRBD1|TRBV10-3
CAISGDRDQETQYF
TGTGCCATCAGTGGGGACAGGGATCAAGAGACCCAGTACTTC
>TRBJ2-3|-|-|TRBV7-2
CASTPGVTSTDTQYF
TGTGCCAGCACCCCCGGGGTAACTAGCACAGATACGCAGTATTTT
>TRBJ1-2|-|TRBD1|TRBV12-3/TRBV12-4
CATNLPGTGGGYTF
TGTGCCACCAATCTACCCGGGACAGGGGGAGGCTACACCTTC
>TRBJ2-2|few|-|TRBV20-1
CSARELVNTGELFF
TGCAGTGCTAGAGAGTTAGTCAACACCGGGGAGCTGTTTTTT
>TRBJ2-3|-|TRBD2|TRBV6-4
CASSTSGASTDTQYF
TGTGCCAGCAGTACTAGCGGGGCTAGCACAGATACGCAGTATTTT
>TRBJ2-7|few|TRBD1|TRBV12-3/TRBV12-4
CASRLTGDEQYF
TGTGCCAGCAGACTAACAGGGGACGAGCAGTACTTC
>TRBJ1-6|few|-|TRBV5-1
CASAVDSSLYNSPLHF
TGCGCCAGCGCTGTGGACAGTAGCCTCTATAATTCACCCCTCCACTTT
>TRBJ2-5|-|TRBD2|TRBV3-1
CASSQDGTSRLETQYF
TGTGCCAGCAGCCAAGATGGGACTAGCCGGCTGGAGACCCAGTACTTC
>TRBJ2-5|-|-|TRBV6-5
CASSYTGQYQETQYF
TGTGCCAGCAGTTACACCGGACAGTACCAAGAGACCCAGTACTTC
>TRBJ2-6|-|-|TRBV20-1
CSTKIPGANVLTF
TGCAGTACTAAAATCCCTGGGGCCAACGTCCTGACTTTC
>TRBJ2-2|-|-|TRBV24-1
CATSEGGSGTGELFF
TGTGCCACCAGTGAAGGGGGGTCGGGTACCGGGGAGCTGTTTTTT
>TRBJ1-4|few|-|TRBV20-1
CSAVRGANEKLFF
TGCAGTGCGGTGAGAGGGGCTAATGAAAAACTGTTTTTT
>TRBJ2-7|-|TRBD2|TRBV20-1
CSARVGSSGGVSYEQYF
TGCAGTGCTAGAGTAGGATCCAGCGGGGGGGTCTCCTACGAGCAGTACTTC
>TRBJ2-1|-|TRBD2|TRBV6-1
CASRGGLAGTNEQFF
TGTGCCAGCAGGGGGGGACTAGCGGGTACAAATGAGCAGTTCTTC